The source of this T cell receptor beta chain is a study of CD8 T cells in ankylosing spondylitis. Study outcomes and limitations: There was a TCR beta motif, made of several highly homologous variants, that appeared characteristic of ankylosing spondylitis blood.

In this sample, this clonotype turned up many times. What it recognizes is unknown. TCRdb called the 5' RACE reads again in MiXCR, with one record for every CDR3 protein. The repertoire holds around 490,000 distinct CDR3 sequences, roughly 5% seen once, with around 3.6% in the top ten. Germline V CDR1 and CDR2: SGHAT, FQDESV (reference sequence). With V trimmed by 4 bases and J by 2 bases, 14 bases remained unmatched. The CDR3 is 18 amino acids. The sequence was collected from a male donor with ankylosing spondylitis. Material: blood, either unsorted or a sorted T cell fraction (not recorded which). The rearrangement uses TRBV11-1 and TRBJ2-3, with 8 positions matching TRBD1. This chain's CDR3 is CASSYLIGAGGYTDTQYF. In DNA form, the CDR3 reads TGTGCCAGCAGCTACCTCATAGGGGCAGGGGGCTACACAGATACGCAGTATTTT. Full variable domain (missing parts from reference TRBV11-1 and TRBJ2-3): EAEVAQSPRYKITEKSQAVAFWCDPISGHATLYWYRQILGQGPELLVQFQDESVVDDSQLPKDRFSAERLKGVDSTLKIQPAELGDSAMYLCASSYLIGAGGYTDTQYFGPGTRLTVL.